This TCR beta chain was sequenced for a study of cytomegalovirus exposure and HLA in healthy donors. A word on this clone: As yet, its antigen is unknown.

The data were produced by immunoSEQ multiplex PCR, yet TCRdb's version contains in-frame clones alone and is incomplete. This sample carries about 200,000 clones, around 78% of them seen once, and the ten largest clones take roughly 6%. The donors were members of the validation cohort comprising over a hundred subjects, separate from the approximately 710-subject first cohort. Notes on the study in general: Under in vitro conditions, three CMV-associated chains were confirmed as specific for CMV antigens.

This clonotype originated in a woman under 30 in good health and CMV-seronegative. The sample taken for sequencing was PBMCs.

The CDR3 here is CASSLTWSRSYEQYF. CDR3 DNA: TGCGCCAGCAGCTTGACGTGGTCCCGGTCCTACGAGCAGTACTTC. The chain carries TRBV5-1 and TRBJ2-7; D remains ambiguous. Trimming removed 1 base from V and 1 base from J, with 12 bases in between. The CDR3 spans 15 residues. The germline gives CDR1 SGHRS, CDR2 YFSETQ.